This TCR beta chain comes out of a study of prognosis after radiotherapy for stage I lung cancer. Looking at the study overall: Metastases at distant sites emerged in a handful of patients after radiotherapy, at a median of around seven months, whereas approximately 15 showed no significant progression. Whole-study findings and limits: The study left the tumor specificity of the expanded TCR clones undetermined.

Multiplex PCR, run in two rounds, amplified TCR beta CDR3 from genomic DNA. It was primers specific to each TRBV and TRBJ gene that first-round PCR used. Universal primers were what the second PCR round used. TCRdb used MiXCR to reprocess the multiplex PCR reads, holding one entry per CDR3 protein. This sample has 20,000 to 25,000 distinct CDR3 sequences; around 46% occur once, and the top ten carry 33%. Germline assignment: CDR1 SGHTA and CDR2 FQGTGA. With V trimmed by 5 bases and J by 7 bases, 12 bases remained unmatched. CDR3 length: 16 residues. For each of two time points, a roughly 6-milliliter draw of peripheral blood was taken. This clonotype was recorded once. The antigen remains undetermined.

The gene calls are TRBV7-3 and TRBJ2-2; 8 bases are a match to TRBD1. This specimen was PBMCs, taken before or after stereotactic body radiation therapy (not recorded which). This TCR was sampled from a donor at least 50 years old with non-small cell lung cancer. The CDR3 sequence is CASSPWTGSGDGELFF. The CDR3, as DNA: TGTGCCAGCAGCCCATGGACAGGGTCGGGTGACGGGGAGCTGTTTTTT.